Below are 24 T cell receptor beta chains sequenced from a single sample in a study of T cells after yellow fever vaccination. TCRdb used MiXCR to reprocess the 5' RACE reads, holding one entry per CDR3 protein. The sample has 120,000 or so distinct CDR3 sequences, roughly 8.2% seen once. The material was CD8+ T cells sorted from PBMCs, obtained on the day of the yellow fever booster vaccination. Source of these receptors: a man aged 18 to 35 who received the YFV17D yellow fever vaccine.

This clonotype was seen only a few times. The chain is built from TRBV9 and TRBJ1-2; TRBD1 matches at 7 bases. Per germline, CDR1 SGDLS and CDR2 YYNGEE. V lost 7 bases to trimming and J lost 3 bases; unmatched junction nucleotides: 12. CDR3 length: 15 amino acids. The chain's CDR3 is CASGGQAGNYYGYTF. In nucleotides, the CDR3 is TGTGCCAGCGGAGGACAGGCGGGAAATTACTATGGCTACACCTTC.

The V and J genes are TRBV7-9 and TRBJ2-5; the D gene is possibly TRBD2 (7 bases). CDR1 is SEHNR and CDR2 is FQNEAQ in the germline V gene (reference sequence). This CDR3 has 16 residues. Trimming removed 1 base at V and 3 bases at J, with 15 bases between. The CDR3 sequence: CASSLGVGGPEETQYF. CDR3 in DNA: TGTGCCAGCAGCTTAGGCGTCGGGGGGCCTGAAGAGACCCAGTACTTC.

This clonotype occurred a few times. The V and J genes are TRBV4-1 and TRBJ2-2; D tentatively fits TRBD1 or TRBD2 (5 bases each). Germline CDR1 MGHRA, CDR2 YSYEKL. The CDR3 loop spans 14 amino acids. V was trimmed by 4 bases and J by 4 bases, leaving 10 bases between them. The CDR3 region is CASSLLGGTGELFF. CDR3 nucleotides: TGCGCCAGCAGCCTGCTTGGGGGCACCGGGGAGCTGTTTTTT.

The rearrangement joins TRBV28 to TRBJ2-5, with TRBD2 matching 14 bases. CDR3 size: 15 residues. Germline CDR1 reads MDHEN; CDR2 reads SYDVKM. Germline trimming cut 6 bases from V and 4 bases from J; bases unmatched to any gene: 4. The DNA for the CDR3 is TGTGCCAGCAGCCTGACTAGCGGGGGGGTAGAGACCCAGTACTTC. This encodes CASSLTSGGVETQYF. Drawing the rest from reference TRBV28 and TRBJ2-5, the complete variable domain is DVKVTQSSRYLVKRTGEKVFLECVQDMDHENMFWYRQDPGLGLRLIYFSYDVKMKEKGDIPEGYSVSREKKERFSLILESASTNQTSMYLCASSLTSGGVETQYFGPGTRLLVL.

The chain joins TRBV5-4 to TRBJ1-6, with a possible D match to TRBD1 (5 bases). The CDR3 has 16 residues. The germline V and J ends were trimmed by 4 bases and 7 bases, with 18 bases remaining between them. The germline V gene has CDR1 SGHNT and CDR2 YYREEE (reference sequence). The CDR3 region has the DNA TGTGCCAGCAGCCCGGACACCTCCGCGGGGAATTCACCCCTCCACTTT. Protein product: CASSPDTSAGNSPLHF. Together with reference TRBV5-4 and TRBJ1-6, the CDR3 gives the full variable domain: ETGVTQSPTHLIKTRGQQVTLRCSSQSGHNTVSWYQQALGQGPQFIFQYYREEENGRGNFPPRFSGLQFPNYSSELNVNALELDDSALYLCASSPDTSAGNSPLHFGNGTRLTVT.

This clonotype turned up a few times. This chain joins TRBV7-6 and TRBJ1-1; D unclear. The CDR3 is 13 amino acids. Germline lookup yields CDR1 SGHVS and CDR2 FNYEAQ. The V end was cut by 0 bases, the J end by 6 bases, with 8 bases between. The CDR3 DNA reads as TGTGCCAGCAGCTTAGCGAACGGCCCTGAAGCTTTCTTT. Encoded protein: CASSLANGPEAFF.

The chain employs TRBV12-2 and TRBJ1-2. TRBV12-2 is termed a pseudogene. The CDR3 has 15 residues. In nucleotides, the CDR3 is TGTGCAAGTCGCTCCAACGCCGCGAGGCCTTTTGGCTACACCTTC. This sequence encodes CASRSNAARPFGYTF.

This clonotype was counted a few times. The V call is TRBV6-5, the J call TRBJ1-2, with 7 nucleotides matching TRBD1. Germline CDR1 MNHEY, CDR2 SVGAGI. Losses at the gene ends were 2 bases for V and 4 bases for J; bases not matched to a gene: 7. The CDR3 runs 15 residues. DNA of the CDR3: TGTGCCAGCAGTTACCGACAGGGAAGAGGCTATGGCTACACCTTC. This sequence encodes CASSYRQGRGYGYTF.

The DNA for the CDR3 is TGTGCCAGTAGTATTCAAGGACACCGGAACACTGAAGCTTTCTTT. Translating it yields CASSIQGHRNTEAFF. The chain employs TRBV19 and TRBJ1-1, with TRBD1 as a possible D gene (5 bases). The germline V gene has CDR1 LNHDA and CDR2 SQIVND (reference sequence). V was shortened by 3 bases and J by 1 base, with 12 bases between the two germline ends. The CDR3 is 15 residues long.

V and J are TRBV7-6 and TRBJ1-1; D gene uncertain. The V end lost 5 bases, the J end lost 0 bases, and 16 bases lay between the germline ends. The CDR3 is 16 residues long. Germline CDR1 reads SGHVS; CDR2 reads FNYEAQ. The CDR3 sequence is CASSPRQDGMNTEAFF. CDR3 coding DNA: TGTGCCAGCAGCCCCCGTCAGGACGGGATGAACACTGAAGCTTTCTTT.

The genes are TRBV7-2 and TRBJ1-2; D ambiguous. V lost 5 bases to trimming and J lost 0 bases, with 16 bases between them. Per germline, CDR1 SGHTA and CDR2 FQGNSA. CDR3 length: 16 residues. The CDR3 region has the DNA TGTGCCAGCAGCCCCGAGTTCGGGTTAGCTAACTATGGCTACACCTTC. Translated, it gives CASSPEFGLANYGYTF.

The chain has TRBV15 and TRBJ2-1; 8 bases agree with TRBD2. The germline V gene encodes CDR1 LNHNV and CDR2 YYDKDF (reference sequence). This CDR3 is built from 19 residues. The J segment lost 0 bases and the V segment lost 0 bases, leaving 10 bases of the junction unmatched. The CDR3 loop is CATSRDRLAGNLSYNEQFF. CDR3 coding DNA: TGTGCCACCAGCAGAGATCGTTTAGCGGGGAACCTCTCCTACAATGAGCAGTTCTTC.

This clonotype was observed a few times. The CDR3 DNA sequence: TGTGCCAGCAGCTTTCTAGCCCGGGACTTTGGTGAGCAGTTCTTC. This codes for CASSFLARDFGEQFF. The chain combines TRBV7-2 with TRBJ2-1, with D tentatively TRBD2 (6 bases). The CDR3 covers 15 residues. Trimming shortened V by 3 bases and J by 9 bases, and 18 bases separated the two germline ends. From germline, CDR1 is SGHTA and CDR2 FQGNSA.

J is TRBJ2-3 and V is TRBV7-2, with 8 bases aligning to TRBD2. Per germline, CDR1 SGHTA and CDR2 FQGNSA. The CDR3 is 14 amino acids. After removal of 3 bases from V and 2 bases from J, the junction contained 1 base not matched to a gene. The CDR3 sequence: CASSFGLATDTQYF. CDR3 bases: TGTGCCAGCAGCTTCGGACTAGCCACAGATACGCAGTATTTT. The full variable domain, its missing parts supplied by reference TRBV7-2 and TRBJ2-3, is GAGVSQSPSNKVTEKGKDVELRCDPISGHTALYWYRQSLGQGLEFLIYFQGNSAPDKSGLPSDRFSAERTGGSVSTLTIQRTQQEDSAVYLCASSFGLATDTQYFGPGTRLTVL.

The chain uses TRBV3-1 and TRBJ2-3, with unresolved D. Germline V lookup: CDR1 LGHDT, CDR2 YNNKEL (reference sequence). The CDR3 extends over 16 amino acids. Trimming cost V 3 bases and J 1 base, with 14 bases left between them. CDR3 nucleotide sequence: TGTGCCAGCAGCCATTTTGGACGAGCACGCACAGATACGCAGTATTTT. This encodes CASSHFGRARTDTQYF.

This clonotype was observed a few times. V and J are TRBV10-3 and TRBJ2-3; tentatively, D is TRBD2 (6 bases). The CDR3 runs to 13 residues. Germline CDR1 reads ENHRY; CDR2 reads SYGVKD. The V end lost 6 bases, the J end lost 5 bases, and 12 bases lay between the germline ends. Here the CDR3 DNA reads TGTGCCATCAGGTCCCCGGGGGAAGATACGCAGTATTTT. Translated, it gives CAIRSPGEDTQYF.

The CDR3 loop is CASSLLPLGDYTF. DNA for the CDR3: TGTGCCAGCAGTTTACTCCCGCTGGGGGACTACACCTTC. This chain joins TRBV27 and TRBJ1-2, with D possibly matching TRBD1 (5 bases). The length of the CDR3 is 13 residues. The V gene lost 2 bases and the J gene lost 10 bases, with 14 bases spanning the gap. Germline V gives CDR1 MNHEY, CDR2 SMNVEV (reference sequence).

The chain joins TRBV5-1 to TRBJ2-1; D may correspond to TRBD1 or TRBD2 (6 bases each). Trimming cost V 0 bases and J 5 bases, with 15 bases left between them. Germline V gene sequence: CDR1 SGHRS, CDR2 YFSETQ. This CDR3 spans 16 amino acids. The chain's CDR3 is CASSLALADSHNEQFF. The CDR3 nucleotides read TGCGCCAGCAGCTTGGCCTTAGCGGACAGTCACAATGAGCAGTTCTTC.

CDR3 protein: CASGLTDRTDTQYF. DNA for the CDR3: TGTGCTAGTGGTTTGACGGACCGCACAGATACGCAGTATTTT. The chain joins TRBV12-5 to TRBJ2-3; D uncertain. There are 14 residues in the CDR3. Germline V gene data show CDR1 as LGHNT and CDR2 as FRNRAP. V lost 2 bases and J lost 1, with 7 bases in between.

The rearrangement uses TRBV12-3 or TRBV12-4 and TRBJ2-7, with D possibly being TRBD1 (5 bases). This CDR3 has 15 residues. V was trimmed by 3 bases and J by 0 bases, leaving 12 bases between them. CDR3 nucleotides: TGTGCCAGCAGTTTTCGGCTTGGGGCCTCCTACGAGCAGTACTTC. Protein product: CASSFRLGASYEQYF.

In its sample, this clonotype was seen once. This sequence joins TRBV5-4 and TRBJ2-7; D is possibly TRBD2 (6 bases). The germline V gene encodes CDR1 SGHNT and CDR2 YYREEE (reference sequence). This CDR3 has 14 residues. V was shortened by 1 base and J by 3 bases, with 11 bases between the two germline ends. This CDR3 is CASSLFGGVYEQYF. CDR3 nucleotide sequence: TGTGCCAGCAGCTTGTTCGGAGGGGTCTACGAGCAGTACTTC.

This clonotype has more than one count but fewer than ten. The CDR3 is CASSLQQDNEQFF. The CDR3 region has the DNA TGTGCCAGCAGTTTGCAACAAGACAATGAGCAGTTCTTC. This chain joins TRBV28 and TRBJ2-1; no definite D call. The CDR3 totals 13 residues. V lost 3 bases to trimming and J lost 5 bases, with 8 bases between them. The germline gives CDR1 MDHEN, CDR2 SYDVKM. Variable domain in full (rest from reference TRBV28 and TRBJ2-1): DVKVTQSSRYLVKRTGEKVFLECVQDMDHENMFWYRQDPGLGLRLIYFSYDVKMKEKGDIPEGYSVSREKKERFSLILESASTNQTSMYLCASSLQQDNEQFFGPGTRLTVL.

V and J are TRBV9 and TRBJ1-6; unclear D gene. The CDR3 sequence is 16 residues long. With 2 bases removed from V and 2 bases from J, the gap between germline ends came to 11 bases. Germline V gene data show CDR1 as SGDLS and CDR2 as YYNGEE. DNA of the CDR3: TGTGCCAGCAGCGTGGAGAGAACGCCCTATAATTCACCCCTCCACTTT. Encoded protein: CASSVERTPYNSPLHF.

There are a few counts of this clonotype. The chain joins TRBV7-9 to TRBJ1-1; D gene unclear. Trimming removed 4 bases at V and 4 bases at J, with 16 bases between. The CDR3 spans 15 residues. The V gene's germline CDR1 is SEHNR and CDR2 FQNEAQ (reference sequence). The CDR3 loop reads CASSSAEGRPTEAFF. Written as DNA, the CDR3 is TGTGCCAGCAGCTCCGCTGAGGGCAGACCCACTGAAGCTTTCTTT.